The clone carrying this T cell receptor (beta chain) was seen a handful of times. Antigen unknown. The data originate from a study of post-analysis software for immune sequencing data. Findings and caveats of the study: Five or six TRBV segments appeared more often in patients than in controls, and TRBV5-6, TRBV5-1 and TRBV20-1 were among these.

Trimming pared 4 bases from V and 0 bases from J, leaving 9 bases between. The CDR3 is 14 amino acids. Germline-derived CDR1 and CDR2 are SGHTA and FQGNSA. TCR beta cDNA libraries had unique molecular identifiers. Via MiXCR, TCRdb re-called the PCR reads, giving one row per CDR3 protein. The sample has fewer than 850,000 distinct CDR3 sequences, roughly 29% seen once; the top ten hold 0.5% to 0.6%. Sequenced: blood. This TCR came from a girl aged 5-17 years with multiple sclerosis. This chain connects TRBV7-2 to TRBJ2-5, with a tentative D call TRBD1 (5 bases). The CDR3 bases are TGTGCCAGCAGCTCCAAGGGGAACCAAGAGACCCAGTACTTC. Translated, it gives CASSSKGNQETQYF.